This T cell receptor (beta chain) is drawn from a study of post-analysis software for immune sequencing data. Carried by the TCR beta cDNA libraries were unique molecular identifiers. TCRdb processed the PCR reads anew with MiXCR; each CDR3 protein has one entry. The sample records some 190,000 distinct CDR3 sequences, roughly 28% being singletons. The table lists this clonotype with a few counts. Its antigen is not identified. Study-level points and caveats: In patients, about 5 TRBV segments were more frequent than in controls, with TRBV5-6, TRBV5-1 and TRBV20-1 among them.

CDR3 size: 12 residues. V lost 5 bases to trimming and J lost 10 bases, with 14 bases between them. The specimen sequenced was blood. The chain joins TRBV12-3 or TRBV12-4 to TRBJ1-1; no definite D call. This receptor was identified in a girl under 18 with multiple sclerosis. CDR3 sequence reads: CASSRTLGTAFF. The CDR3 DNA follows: TGTGCCAGCAGTCGAACCCTCGGCACAGCTTTCTTT.